A selection of T cell receptor beta chains follows, all from one sample in a study of blood T cell repertoires in COVID-19. Assay used: immunoSEQ multiplex PCR; TCRdb lists only in-frame clones, some missing. The sample has roughly 150,000 clones, roughly 85% seen once. The sample comprised peripheral blood. These receptor sequences come from a woman older than 75 with acute or convalescent COVID-19. CDR3s include the opening cysteine and the closing phenylalanine or tryptophan. Fields, in order: J gene, clone size, D gene, V gene, CDR3 DNA, CDR3 protein. A D gene is named only where the DNA matches it firmly. Size is stated for part of the rows, as once, few or many counts, or as a class when the clone is expanded.

J: TRBJ2-5
size: -
D: TRBD1
V: TRBV27
DNA: TGTGCCAGCAGTGCGACAGGGGGCGGATTGGGAACGACCCAGTACTTC
CDR3: CASSATGGGLGTTQYF

J: TRBJ2-2
size: many
D: TRBD2
V: TRBV29-1
DNA: TGCAGCGTTGAACTTAAACGGGAGGGCCGAAATACCGGGGAGCTGTTTTTT
CDR3: CSVELKREGRNTGELFF

J: TRBJ1-2
size: -
D: -
V: TRBV5-5
DNA: TGTGCCAGCAGCCCGCCCAGGACAGAGACTAACTATGGCTACACCTTC
CDR3: CASSPPRTETNYGYTF

J: TRBJ2-3
size: few
D: TRBD2
V: TRBV7-3
DNA: TGTGCCAGCAGCTTAAGACCTAGCGGGGTCACAGATACGCAGTATTTT
CDR3: CASSLRPSGVTDTQYF

J: TRBJ1-4
size: -
D: TRBD1
V: TRBV5-1
DNA: TGCGCCAGCAGCTTGACAGGGGGAGGAACTAATGAAAAACTGTTTTTT
CDR3: CASSLTGGGTNEKLFF

J: TRBJ2-7
size: -
D: TRBD2
V: TRBV2
DNA: TGTGCCAGCAGTGGGGACTACCAGTCCTCCTACGAGCAGTACTTC
CDR3: CASSGDYQSSYEQYF

J: TRBJ2-2
size: once
D: -
V: TRBV19
DNA: TGTGCCAGTAGTATAACCAGGGGAGAGACCGGGGAGCTGTTTTTT
CDR3: CASSITRGETGELFF

J: TRBJ2-5
size: few
D: TRBD2
V: TRBV3-1/TRBV3-2
DNA: TGCCCCCGCCACCGGGCGGGGGGGGCGGGGACCCAGTACTTC
CDR3: CPRHRAGGAGTQYF

J: TRBJ2-4
size: -
D: TRBD2
V: TRBV19
DNA: TGTGCCAGTAGTATAGGAGGGAGGGCCCCAATTCAGTACTTC
CDR3: CASSIGGRAPIQYF

J: TRBJ2-5
size: -
D: -
V: TRBV6-5
DNA: TGTGCCAGTGAGACAGAAGGGGAGACCCAGTACTTC
CDR3: CASETEGETQYF

J: TRBJ1-6
size: -
D: TRBD1
V: TRBV3-1/TRBV3-2
DNA: TGTGCCAGCAGCCAACAGGACAGGGGGATTGTGTCACCCCTCCACTTT
CDR3: CASSQQDRGIVSPLHF

J: TRBJ2-2
size: -
D: TRBD1
V: TRBV11-2
DNA: TGTGCCAGCAGCCAGAGGGACAGGGACACCGGGGAGCTGTTTTTT
CDR3: CASSQRDRDTGELFF

J: TRBJ2-7
size: -
D: TRBD1
V: TRBV5-1
DNA: TGCGCCAGCAGCTTCCGGGACAGAGACTTC
CDR3: CASSFRDRDF

J: TRBJ1-1
size: few
D: -
V: TRBV5-4
DNA: TGTGCCAGCAGCCCCGCGGGGCTTTTCACTGAAGCTTTCTTT
CDR3: CASSPAGLFTEAFF

J: TRBJ1-1
size: few
D: -
V: TRBV2
DNA: TGTGCCAGCAGTGCCGGGGGGATCACTGAAGCTTTCTTT
CDR3: CASSAGGITEAFF

J: TRBJ1-2
size: -
D: -
V: TRBV19
DNA: TGTGCCAGTACCCTACTACAGGGAATGGATGGCTACACCTTC
CDR3: CASTLLQGMDGYTF

J: TRBJ1-4
size: -
D: -
V: TRBV4-3
DNA: TGCGCCAGCAGCCAAGAAGCCCGCCGGTCGGAAAAACTGTTTTTT
CDR3: CASSQEARRSEKLFF

J: TRBJ1-2
size: -
D: -
V: TRBV19
DNA: TGTGCCAGTAGTATTCCGGGGATCTATGGCTACACCTTC
CDR3: CASSIPGIYGYTF

J: TRBJ1-2
size: -
D: -
V: TRBV2
DNA: TGTGCCAGCGGCTATGCTGCCGTTGGACAGGGCTACACCTTC
CDR3: CASGYAAVGQGYTF

J: TRBJ2-7
size: -
D: -
V: TRBV6-1
DNA: TGTGCCAGCAGTTCGACTAGCTACGAGCAGTACTTC
CDR3: CASSSTSYEQYF